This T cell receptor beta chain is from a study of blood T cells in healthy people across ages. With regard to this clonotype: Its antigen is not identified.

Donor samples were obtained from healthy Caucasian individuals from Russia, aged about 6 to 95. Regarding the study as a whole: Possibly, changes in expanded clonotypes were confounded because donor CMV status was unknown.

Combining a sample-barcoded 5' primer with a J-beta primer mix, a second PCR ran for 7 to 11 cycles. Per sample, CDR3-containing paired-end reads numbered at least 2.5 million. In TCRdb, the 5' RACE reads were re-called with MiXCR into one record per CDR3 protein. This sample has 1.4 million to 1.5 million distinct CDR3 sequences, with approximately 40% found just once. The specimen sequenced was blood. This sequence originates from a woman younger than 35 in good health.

This CDR3 is CASSLWQGGGYTF. DNA for the CDR3: TGTGCCAGCAGTTTGTGGCAGGGGGGTGGCTACACCTTC. This chain joins TRBV27 and TRBJ1-2; 7 bases map to TRBD1. The CDR3 runs 13 residues. Unmatched junction bases numbered 5, after V lost 3 bases and J lost 7 bases. The germline gives CDR1 MNHEY, CDR2 SMNVEV (reference sequence).